Sequencing of this T cell receptor beta chain was carried out in a study of Ad26.COV2.S vaccination and SARS-CoV-2 variants. General observations from the study: Breadth of non-spike TCRs did not differ between vaccinees and placebo recipients. Vaccine recipients showed a spike-specific TCR breadth that was higher than in placebo recipients.

The CDR3 is 10 amino acids. Trimming cost V 5 bases and J 1 base, with 2 bases left between them. The germline V gene encodes CDR1 DFQATT and CDR2 SNEGSKA (reference sequence). TCRdb keeps only in-frame clones here, not all; method: immunoSEQ multiplex PCR. This sample has around 100,000 clones; around 80% occur once, and the top ten carry around 15%. On this clone: Its cognate antigen is unknown.

The chain recombines TRBV20-1 with TRBJ2-5; D not certain. This clonotype originated in a human donor who had recovered from COVID-19. The sequencing used peripheral blood, collected after recovery from COVID-19. The CDR3 DNA sequence: TGCAGTGCTCCCCAAGAGACCCAGTACTTC. Amino acids: CSAPQETQYF.